This record looks at one TCR beta chain sequence and its context. In the original analysis: From reference gene primer amplification, estimates of nucleated cell counts were derived. Method: immunoSEQ multiplex PCR; TCRdb's copy keeps in-frame clones and lacks some. For V, J and clone size, that table is used; D and trimming come from the DNA. Seen here are around 140,000 clones, roughly 88% observed once, and the top ten hold approximately 2.3%. These data come from a study of blood T cell repertoires in COVID-19. Background on the study: Samples came from the United States, Italy and Spain, spanning acute and convalescent COVID-19. Nucleic acid was either cDNA or gDNA, and it came from T cells, B-cell-depleted T cells, or PBMCs.

CDR1 is GTSNPN, CDR2 SVGIG, per germline (reference sequence). This CDR3 comprises 15 residues. The sequence came from a man aged 65-85 years with active COVID-19. What was sequenced was peripheral blood. This chain uses TRBV30 with TRBJ2-3, with D perhaps TRBD2 (6 bases). CDR3 nucleotides: TGTGCTACTGCTAAAAAGGGCGGGGTGGGAGATACGCAGTATTTT. Translation gives CATAKKGGVGDTQYF.